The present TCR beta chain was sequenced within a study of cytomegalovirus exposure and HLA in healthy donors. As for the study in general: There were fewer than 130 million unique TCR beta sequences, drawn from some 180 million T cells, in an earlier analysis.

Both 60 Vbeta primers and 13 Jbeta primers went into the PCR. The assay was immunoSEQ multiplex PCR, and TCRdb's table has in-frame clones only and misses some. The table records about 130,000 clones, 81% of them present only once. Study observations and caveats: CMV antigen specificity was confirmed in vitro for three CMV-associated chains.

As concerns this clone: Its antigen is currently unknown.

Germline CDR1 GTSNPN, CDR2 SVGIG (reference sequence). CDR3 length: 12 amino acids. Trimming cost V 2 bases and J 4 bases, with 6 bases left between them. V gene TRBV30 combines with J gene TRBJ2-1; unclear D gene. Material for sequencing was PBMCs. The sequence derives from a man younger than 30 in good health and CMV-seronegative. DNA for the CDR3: TGTGCCTGGAGTCAGTCTTACAATGAGCAGTTCTTC. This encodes CAWSQSYNEQFF. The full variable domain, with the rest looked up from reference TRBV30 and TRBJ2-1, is SQTIHQWPATLVQPVGSPLSLECTVEGTSNPNLYWYRQAAGRGLQLLFYSVGIGQISSEVPQNLSASRPQDRQFILSSKKLLLSDSGFYLCAWSQSYNEQFFGPGTRLTVL.